The entry that follows covers one T cell receptor beta chain sequence. These data come from a study of cytomegalovirus exposure and HLA in healthy donors. CDR3 size: 15 residues. V lost 0 bases and J lost 1, with 10 bases in between. Germline V lookup: CDR1 SGHRS, CDR2 YFSETQ. In the PCR, 60 Vbeta and 13 Jbeta primers were used. Generated by immunoSEQ multiplex PCR, the TCRdb table keeps only in-frame clones and is missing some. This listing includes about 110,000 clones. The receptor was derived from a man in his forties or fifties in good health and CMV-seropositive. The source material was PBMCs. The rearrangement links TRBV5-1 to TRBJ2-5; D is possibly TRBD1 (6 bases). The CDR3 DNA sequence: TGCGCCAGCAGCTTGGAGGGACATCCCCAAGAGACCCAGTACTTC. Residues: CASSLEGHPQETQYF.